This TCR beta chain was obtained from a study of blood T cell repertoires in COVID-19. Across the study: The origin of the acute and convalescent COVID-19 samples was the United States, Italy and Spain.

The CDR3 length is 17 residues. After removal of 6 bases from V and 5 bases from J, the junction contained 18 bases not matched to a gene. CDR1 is MDHEN, CDR2 SYDVKM, per germline. Produced via immunoSEQ multiplex PCR; TCRdb's table is partial and in-frame only. In the table there are about 400,000 clones, approximately 90% of which are singletons. The sequenced sample was PBMCs or T cells enriched from blood (not recorded which). The rearrangement joins TRBV28 to TRBJ2-5; 7 bases align to TRBD1. The sequence came from a woman aged 18-30 years with acute COVID-19. CDR3 in amino acids: CASRDRDSRNHKETQYF. CDR3 bases: TGTGCCAGCAGAGATAGGGACAGCAGAAACCACAAGGAGACCCAGTACTTC.